The 13 T cell receptor beta chains given below trace back to one sample, sequenced in a study of early T cells in non-severe SARS-CoV-2 infection. TCRdb fed the 5' RACE reads into MiXCR, producing one record per CDR3 protein. The sample lists approximately 66,000 distinct CDR3 sequences, roughly an eighth seen once, with 4.5% to 5.5% in the top ten. The sequencing input was whole blood. These receptors were collected from an adult who was a healthcare worker with PCR-confirmed SARS-CoV-2 infection or an uninfected control (not recorded which).

There are many counts of this clonotype. The chain is built from TRBV11-2 and TRBJ2-2; no reliable D call. Per germline, CDR1 SGHAT and CDR2 FQNNGV. Trimming took 1 base from V and 1 from J, leaving 7 bases between them. This CDR3 comprises 15 residues. CDR3 amino acids: CASSLVKGNTGELFF. CDR3 DNA: TGTGCCAGCAGCTTAGTCAAGGGGAACACCGGGGAGCTGTTTTTT.

This clonotype was detected many times. This chain uses TRBV7-3 with TRBJ2-1; no definite D call. Germline CDR1 and CDR2: SGHTA and FQGTGA. V was pared by 4 bases and J by 5 bases, with 9 bases between. This CDR3 is built from 13 residues. For the CDR3, the DNA is TGTGCCAGCAGCTCGAATCGGGACAATGAGCAGTTCTTC. It yields the protein CASSSNRDNEQFF. The variable domain in full, with the rest retrieved from reference TRBV7-3 and TRBJ2-1, is GAGVSQTPSNKVTEKGKYVELRCDPISGHTALYWYRQSLGQGPEFLIYFQGTGAADDSGLPNDRFFAVRPEGSVSTLKIQRTERGDSAVYLCASSSNRDNEQFFGPGTRLTVL.

This clonotype is a singleton in its sample. A read error is possible here, since a much larger clone lies one base away. The chain recombines TRBV7-2 with TRBJ2-1, with D tentatively TRBD1 (5 bases). The length of the CDR3 is 16 residues. CDR1 and CDR2 from the germline V gene are SGHTA and FQGNSA. The CDR3 region is CASSLDRLPTYKEQFF. In nucleotides, the CDR3 is TGTGCCAGCAGCTTAGACAGGCTGCCCACCTACAAAGAGCAGTTCTTC.

This clonotype was counted between two and nine times. This likely comes from a read error, as the CDR3 has no conserved phenylalanine or tryptophan at its end. This sequence joins TRBV5-5 and TRBJ1-6, with 10 bases that match TRBD1. Looked up from germline, CDR1 is SGHKS and CDR2 is YYEKEE (reference sequence). The J segment lost 6 bases and the V segment lost 3 bases, leaving 3 bases of the junction unmatched. The CDR3 is made up of 15 amino acids. The CDR3 bases are TGTGCCAGCAGCTCTGACAGGGGGCTTAATTCACCCCTCCACCTT. It yields the protein CASSSDRGLNSPLHL.

This clonotype was detected ten times or more. The chain links TRBV10-3 to TRBJ2-3, with D perhaps TRBD2 (6 bases). The germline V and J ends were trimmed by 10 bases and 0 bases, with 11 bases remaining between them. The CDR3 is 13 residues long. From germline, CDR1 is ENHRY and CDR2 SYGVKD. The CDR3 region has the DNA TGTGCCACGGGACTGGAGAGCACAGATACGCAGTATTTT. This encodes CATGLESTDTQYF.

Ten or more counts support this clonotype. The chain has TRBV24-1 and TRBJ2-3; D possibly matches TRBD1 or TRBD2 (5 bases each). CDR1 is KGHDR, CDR2 SFDVKD, per germline. The CDR3 runs 14 residues. V lost 2 bases and J 0 bases, leaving 5 bases between the germline ends. CDR3 DNA sequence: TGTGCCACCAGTGATTGGGACAGCACAGATACGCAGTATTTT. This translates into CATSDWDSTDTQYF.

The CDR3 coding sequence is TGTGCCAGCAGACGTAGCGGGGCCCTGGAGCAGTACTTC. This gives the protein CASRRSGALEQYF. V gene TRBV6-2 or TRBV6-3 combines with J gene TRBJ2-7; 8 bases match TRBD2. The CDR3 is made up of 13 amino acids. Germline V gene data show CDR1 as MNHEY and CDR2 as SVGEGT. The trim removed 6 bases at V and 7 bases at J, leaving 8 bases unmatched.

The chain couples TRBV12-3 or TRBV12-4 to TRBJ2-7; 11 bases agree with TRBD1. The V segment lost 4 bases and the J segment 1 base; nucleotides outside the gene matches: 3. There are 15 residues in the CDR3. The CDR3 here is CASSWGQGGSYEQYF. CDR3 in DNA: TGTGCCAGCAGTTGGGGACAGGGGGGATCCTACGAGCAGTACTTC.

This clonotype was picked up many times. The chain carries TRBV2 and TRBJ1-2, with D perhaps matching TRBD1 (5 bases). V was cut by 7 bases and J by 5 bases, with 8 bases left in between. Germline V gene data show CDR1 as SNHLY and CDR2 as FYNNEI. The CDR3 has 11 amino acids. The DNA of the CDR3 is TGTGCCAGCAACCGGGGGTATGGCTACACCTTC. It translates to CASNRGYGYTF.

This clonotype has a handful of counts. The chain couples TRBV12-3 or TRBV12-4 to TRBJ2-7, with D hard to call. Trimming removed 3 bases from V and 3 bases from J, with 9 bases in between. This CDR3 spans 13 amino acids. CDR3 coding DNA: TGTGCCAGCAGTTTCTCGCAGTTCTACGAGCAGTACTTC. Protein sequence: CASSFSQFYEQYF.

In its sample, this clonotype was seen once. This chain links TRBV2 with TRBJ1-2, with TRBD1 identical over 9 bases. V lost 11 bases to trimming and J lost 5 bases; unmatched junction nucleotides: 9. CDR3 length: 13 residues. Germline V gene data show CDR1 as SNHLY and CDR2 as FYNNEI. CDR3 sequence (DNA): TGTGCCGGATACCGGGACAGGGTTTATGGCTACACCTTC. Translation: CAGYRDRVYGYTF.

The chain uses TRBV5-4 and TRBJ2-7; 11 bases agree with TRBD2. The CDR3 covers 15 residues. Germline V gene sequence: CDR1 SGHNT, CDR2 YYREEE (reference sequence). The J segment lost 2 bases and the V segment lost 2 bases, leaving 3 bases of the junction unmatched. The CDR3 DNA sequence: TGTGCCAGCAGCTTCGGGACTAGCGGAACCTACGAGCAGTACTTC. Amino acid sequence: CASSFGTSGTYEQYF.

This clonotype was seen at least ten times. The chain is built from TRBV3-1 and TRBJ2-1, with D unresolved. The CDR3 runs 13 residues. The V end lost 1 base, the J end lost 2 bases, and 3 bases lay between the germline ends. Per germline, CDR1 LGHDT and CDR2 YNNKEL (reference sequence). DNA for the CDR3: TGTGCCAGCAGCCAAGGGGCCTACAATGAGCAGTTCTTC. It specifies CASSQGAYNEQFF.